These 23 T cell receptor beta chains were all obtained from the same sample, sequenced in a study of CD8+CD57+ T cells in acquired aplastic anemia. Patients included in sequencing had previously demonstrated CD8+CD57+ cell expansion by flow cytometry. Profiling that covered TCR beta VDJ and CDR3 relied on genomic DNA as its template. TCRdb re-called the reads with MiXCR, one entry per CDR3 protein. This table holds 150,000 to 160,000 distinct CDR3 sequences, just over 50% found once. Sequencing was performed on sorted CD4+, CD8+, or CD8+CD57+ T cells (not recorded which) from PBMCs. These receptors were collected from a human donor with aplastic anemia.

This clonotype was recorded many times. CDR3 loop: CASSDPSGGAREQFF. CDR3 bases: TGTGCCAGCAGTGATCCTAGCGGGGGGGCCCGGGAGCAGTTCTTC. The chain recombines TRBV25-1 with TRBJ2-1; 12 nucleotides line up with TRBD2. The CDR3 has 15 residues. V lost 3 bases, J lost 10 bases, and 7 bases stayed unmatched. Germline V gene lookup returns CDR1 MGHDK and CDR2 SYGVNS.

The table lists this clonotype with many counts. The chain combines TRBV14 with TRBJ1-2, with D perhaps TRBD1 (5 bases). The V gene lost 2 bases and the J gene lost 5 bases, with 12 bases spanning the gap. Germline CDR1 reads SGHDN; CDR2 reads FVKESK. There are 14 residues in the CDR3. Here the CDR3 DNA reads TGTGCCAGCAGCCAAAGACAGATCCGTTATGGCTACACCTTC. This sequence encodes CASSQRQIRYGYTF.

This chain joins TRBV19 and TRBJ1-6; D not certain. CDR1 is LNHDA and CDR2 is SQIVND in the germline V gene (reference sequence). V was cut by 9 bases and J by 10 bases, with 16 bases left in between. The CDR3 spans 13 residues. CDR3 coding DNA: TGTGCCAGCCCGTCGGGTGGTTGGTCACCCCTCCACTTT. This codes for CASPSGGWSPLHF.

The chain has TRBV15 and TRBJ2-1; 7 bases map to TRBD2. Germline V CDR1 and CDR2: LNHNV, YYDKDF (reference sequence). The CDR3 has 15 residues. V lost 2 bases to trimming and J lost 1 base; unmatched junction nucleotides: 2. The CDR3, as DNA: TGTGCCACCAGCAGACGGGAGGCATCCTACAATGAGCAGTTCTTC. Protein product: CATSRREASYNEQFF.

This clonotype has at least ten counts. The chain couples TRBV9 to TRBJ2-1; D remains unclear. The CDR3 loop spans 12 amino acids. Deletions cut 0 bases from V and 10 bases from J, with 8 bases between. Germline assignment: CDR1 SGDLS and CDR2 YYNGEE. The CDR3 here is CASSVEAHEQFF. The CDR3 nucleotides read TGTGCCAGCAGCGTAGAAGCACACGAGCAGTTCTTC. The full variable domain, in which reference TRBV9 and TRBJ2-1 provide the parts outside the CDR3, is DSGVTQTPKHLITATGQRVTLRCSPRSGDLSVYWYQQSLDQGLQFLIQYYNGEERAKGNILERFSAQQFPDLHSELNLSSLELGDSALYFCASSVEAHEQFFGPGTRLTVL.

CDR3 residues: CASRGDRKQGSYEQYF. CDR3 in DNA: TGTGCCAGCAGAGGGGACAGGAAACAGGGTTCCTACGAGCAGTACTTC. V and J are TRBV25-1 and TRBJ2-7; the match to TRBD1 covers 8 bases. V was clipped by 6 bases and J by 1 base; unmatched bases: 11. Per germline, CDR1 MGHDK and CDR2 SYGVNS. This CDR3 is built from 16 residues.

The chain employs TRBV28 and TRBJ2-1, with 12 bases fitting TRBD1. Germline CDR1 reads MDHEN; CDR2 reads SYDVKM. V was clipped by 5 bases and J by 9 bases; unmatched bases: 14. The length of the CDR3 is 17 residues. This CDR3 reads CASSTPRPGTGGFEQFF. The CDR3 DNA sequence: TGTGCCAGCAGTACACCACGACCCGGGACAGGGGGCTTTGAGCAGTTCTTC.

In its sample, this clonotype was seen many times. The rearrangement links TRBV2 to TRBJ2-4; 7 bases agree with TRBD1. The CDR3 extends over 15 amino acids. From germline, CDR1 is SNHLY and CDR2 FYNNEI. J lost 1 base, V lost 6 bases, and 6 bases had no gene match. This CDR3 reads CASRTGDEAKNIQYF. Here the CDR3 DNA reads TGTGCCAGCAGAACAGGGGACGAGGCCAAAAACATTCAGTACTTC. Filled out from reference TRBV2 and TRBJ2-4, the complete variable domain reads EPEVTQTPSHQVTQMGQEVILRCVPISNHLYFYWYRQILGQKVEFLVSFYNNEISEKSEIFDDQFSVERPDGSNFTLKIRSTKLEDSAMYFCASRTGDEAKNIQYFGAGTRLSVL.

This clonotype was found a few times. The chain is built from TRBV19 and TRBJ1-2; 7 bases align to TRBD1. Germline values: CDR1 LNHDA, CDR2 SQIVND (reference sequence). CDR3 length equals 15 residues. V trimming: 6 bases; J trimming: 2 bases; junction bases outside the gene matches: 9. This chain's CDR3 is CASSQGRGGNYGYTF. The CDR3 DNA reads TGTGCCAGTAGCCAAGGCAGGGGGGGAAACTATGGCTACACCTTC.

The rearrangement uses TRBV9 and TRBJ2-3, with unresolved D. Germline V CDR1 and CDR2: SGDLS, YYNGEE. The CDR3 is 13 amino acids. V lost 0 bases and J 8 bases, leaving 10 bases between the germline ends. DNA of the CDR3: TGTGCCAGCAGCGTAGAGGGAAAAACTACGCAGTATTTT. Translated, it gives CASSVEGKTTQYF.

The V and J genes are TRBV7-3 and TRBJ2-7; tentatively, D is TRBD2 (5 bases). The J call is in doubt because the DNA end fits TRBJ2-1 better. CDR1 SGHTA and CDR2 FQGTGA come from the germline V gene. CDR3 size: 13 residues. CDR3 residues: CASSEASGNEQFF. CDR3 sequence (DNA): TGTGCCAGCAGCGAAGCGAGCGGCAATGAGCAGTTCTTC.

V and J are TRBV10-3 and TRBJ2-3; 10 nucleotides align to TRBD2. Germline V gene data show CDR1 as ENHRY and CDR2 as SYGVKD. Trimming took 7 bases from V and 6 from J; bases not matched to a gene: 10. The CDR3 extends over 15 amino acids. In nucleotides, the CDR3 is TGTGCCATCACTGAAGCGGGGGGGCAGGGGGATACGCAGTATTTT. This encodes CAITEAGGQGDTQYF.

CDR3 in DNA: TGTGCCAGCAGTTCACAGGGTCTGGGCTACGAGCAGTACTTC. It yields the protein CASSSQGLGYEQYF. The chain joins TRBV7-9 to TRBJ2-7, with a tentative D call TRBD1 (6 bases). Trimming stripped 6 bases from V and 3 bases from J, with 15 bases between. CDR1 and CDR2 from the germline V gene are SEHNR and FQNEAQ (reference sequence). The CDR3 spans 14 residues.

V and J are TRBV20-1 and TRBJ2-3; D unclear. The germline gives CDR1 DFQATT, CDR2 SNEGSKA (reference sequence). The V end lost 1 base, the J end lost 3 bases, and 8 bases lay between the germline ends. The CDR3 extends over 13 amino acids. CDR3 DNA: TGCAGTGCTAGAGCCCTAGATACAGATACGCAGTATTTT. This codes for CSARALDTDTQYF.

The CDR3 DNA reads TGTGCCAGCAGCCAAGATCCGGGGTTCGGGGCCAACGTCCTGACTTTC. Translated, it gives CASSQDPGFGANVLTF. The chain links TRBV3-1 to TRBJ2-6; tentatively, D is TRBD2 (5 bases). Trimming left V 0 bases short and J 4 bases short, with 10 bases between. From germline, CDR1 is LGHDT and CDR2 YNNKEL (reference sequence). This CDR3 region has 16 residues.

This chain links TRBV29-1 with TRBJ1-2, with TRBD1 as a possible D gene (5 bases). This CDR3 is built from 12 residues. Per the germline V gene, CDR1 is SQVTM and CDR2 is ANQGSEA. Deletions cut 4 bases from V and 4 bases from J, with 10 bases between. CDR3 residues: CSVVRGGYGYTF. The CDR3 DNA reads TGCAGCGTTGTTCGGGGGGGCTATGGCTACACCTTC.

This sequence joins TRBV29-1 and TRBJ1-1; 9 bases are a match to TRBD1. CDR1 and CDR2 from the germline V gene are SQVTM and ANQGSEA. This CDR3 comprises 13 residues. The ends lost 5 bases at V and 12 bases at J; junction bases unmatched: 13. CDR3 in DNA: TGCAGCGTTAGGCGGGACAGGGCGAGTGAGTCTTTCTTT. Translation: CSVRRDRASESFF.

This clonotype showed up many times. CDR3 nucleotide sequence: TGTGCCAGTACACCGGGGACAGGGGCTCCTGGGGCCAACGTCCTGACTTTC. Residues: CASTPGTGAPGANVLTF. V and J are TRBV19 and TRBJ2-6; 10 bases are shared with TRBD1. This CDR3 has 17 amino acids. Unmatched junction bases numbered 8, after V lost 7 bases and J lost 2 bases. The germline CDR1 and CDR2 sequences are LNHDA and SQIVND (reference sequence).

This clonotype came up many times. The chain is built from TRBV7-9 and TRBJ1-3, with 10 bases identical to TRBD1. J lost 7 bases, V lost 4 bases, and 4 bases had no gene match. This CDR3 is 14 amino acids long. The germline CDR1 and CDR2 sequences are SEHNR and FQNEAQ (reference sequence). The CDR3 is CASSSGQGVNTIYF. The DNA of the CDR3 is TGTGCCAGCAGCTCAGGACAGGGGGTGAACACCATATATTTT.

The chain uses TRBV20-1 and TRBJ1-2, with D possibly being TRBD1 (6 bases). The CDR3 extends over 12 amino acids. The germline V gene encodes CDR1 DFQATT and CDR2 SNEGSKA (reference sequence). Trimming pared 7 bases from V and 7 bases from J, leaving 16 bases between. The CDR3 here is CSGKTGNRGYTF. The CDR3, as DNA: TGCAGTGGGAAAACAGGGAACCGTGGCTACACCTTC.

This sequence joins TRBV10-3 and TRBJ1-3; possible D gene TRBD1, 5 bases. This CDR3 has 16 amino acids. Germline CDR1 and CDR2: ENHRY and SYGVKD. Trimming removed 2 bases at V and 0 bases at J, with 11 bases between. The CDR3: CAISEQGGLSGNTIYF. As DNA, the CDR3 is TGTGCCATCAGTGAGCAGGGTGGCCTCTCTGGAAACACCATATATTTT.

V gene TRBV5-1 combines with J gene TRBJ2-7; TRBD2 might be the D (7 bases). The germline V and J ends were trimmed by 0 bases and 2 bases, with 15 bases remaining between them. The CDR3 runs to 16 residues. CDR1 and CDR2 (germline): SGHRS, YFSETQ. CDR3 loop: CASSLEGGAAPYEQYF. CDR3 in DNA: TGCGCCAGCAGCTTGGAAGGGGGGGCCGCCCCCTACGAGCAGTACTTC.

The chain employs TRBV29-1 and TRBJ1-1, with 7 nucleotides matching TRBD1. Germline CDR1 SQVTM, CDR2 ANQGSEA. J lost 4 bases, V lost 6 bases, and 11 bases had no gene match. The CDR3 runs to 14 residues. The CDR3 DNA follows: TGCAGCGTAGAGAAACAGGGGCAGAGCACTGAAGCTTTCTTT. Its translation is CSVEKQGQSTEAFF.